These 10 T cell receptor beta chains were all obtained from the same sample, sequenced in a study of PD-L1 blockade in urothelial cancer. TCRdb keeps only in-frame clones here, not all; method: immunoSEQ multiplex PCR. The table lists about 29,000 clones, about 87% of them singletons, with around 2.9% in the top ten. The source material was PBMCs, sampled around atezolizumab (anti-PD-L1) treatment. The receptors were sampled from a man between 50 and 59 years old with urothelial cancer.

The chain uses TRBV7-3 and TRBJ1-1; weak D call: TRBD1 (5 bases). Trimming shortened V by 5 bases and J by 4 bases, and 11 bases separated the two germline ends. Germline CDR1 reads SGHTA; CDR2 reads FQGTGA. CDR3 length equals 13 residues. The CDR3 sequence is CASSPPGGTEAFF. CDR3 in DNA: TGTGCCAGCAGCCCCCCCGGGGGCACTGAAGCTTTCTTT.

The rearrangement joins TRBV19 to TRBJ2-5; TRBD2 matches at 8 bases. V lost 10 bases, J lost 5 bases, and 9 bases stayed unmatched. This CDR3 has 13 residues. Germline-derived CDR1 and CDR2 are LNHDA and SQIVND (reference sequence). The CDR3 here is CATRGGGTETQYF. The CDR3 DNA is TGTGCCACTCGGGGGGGCGGAACGGAGACCCAGTACTTC. Full variable domain (rest looked up from reference TRBV19 and TRBJ2-5): DGGITQSPKYLFRKEGQNVTLSCEQNLNHDAMYWYRQDPGQGLRLIYYSQIVNDFQKGDIAEGYSVSREKKESFPLTVTSAQKNPTAFYLCATRGGGTETQYFGPGTRLLVL.

The chain couples TRBV27 to TRBJ2-3, with TRBD2 matching 11 bases. The CDR3 has 17 residues. Germline lookup yields CDR1 MNHEY and CDR2 SMNVEV (reference sequence). Trimming cost V 6 bases and J 2 bases; bases outside gene matches: 10. CDR3 nucleotides: TGTGCCAGCAGCTTGGTGGGGACTAGCGGAAACACAGATACGCAGTATTTT. Its translation is CASSLVGTSGNTDTQYF.

The chain couples TRBV11-2 to TRBJ2-5, with 9 positions matching TRBD2. Looked up from germline, CDR1 is SGHAT and CDR2 is FQNNGV. J gave up 5 bases and V 3 bases, and 7 bases lay outside the gene matches. The length of the CDR3 is 15 residues. The DNA for the CDR3 is TGTGCCAGCAGCTTGCTAGCGGGACCGTTGGAGACCCAGTACTTC. It specifies CASSLLAGPLETQYF.

V and J are TRBV11-2 and TRBJ2-1; the D gene is possibly TRBD2 (5 bases). The CDR3 sequence is 15 residues long. Germline V CDR1 and CDR2: SGHAT, FQNNGV. Trimming removed 7 bases from V and 2 bases from J, with 15 bases in between. The CDR3 DNA reads TGTGCCAGCACCACCTTGGACTGGACCTACAATGAGCAGTTCTTC. Amino acid sequence: CASTTLDWTYNEQFF.

This clone appeared once. The genes are TRBV28 and TRBJ1-5; perhaps TRBD1 as D (6 bases). There are 12 residues in the CDR3. CDR1 and CDR2 from the germline V gene are MDHEN and SYDVKM. V was pared by 5 bases and J by 7 bases, with 9 bases between. The CDR3 nucleotides read TGTGCCAGCAGTAAGGGGGGGCAGCCCCAGCATTTT. It codes for CASSKGGQPQHF.

The V and J genes are TRBV19 and TRBJ2-7; D uncertain. Trimming pared 5 bases from V and 3 bases from J, leaving 11 bases between. CDR3 length: 13 residues. The V gene's germline CDR1 is LNHDA and CDR2 SQIVND (reference sequence). In DNA, the CDR3 is TGTGCCAGTAGTGACCGGGTCCTCTACGAGCAGTACTTC. Translated: CASSDRVLYEQYF. Filled out from reference TRBV19 and TRBJ2-7, the complete variable domain reads DGGITQSPKYLFRKEGQNVTLSCEQNLNHDAMYWYRQDPGQGLRLIYYSQIVNDFQKGDIAEGYSVSREKKESFPLTVTSAQKNPTAFYLCASSDRVLYEQYFGPGTRLTVT.

The V and J genes are TRBV4-2 and TRBJ2-2, with TRBD1 as a possible D gene (5 bases). The V gene's germline CDR1 is LGHNA and CDR2 YNFKEQ. This CDR3 contains 17 residues. Between the trimmed V and J ends, which lost 2 bases and 6 bases, there was a span of 19 bases. Here the CDR3 reads CASSQIKTGLGAGELFF. In nucleotides, the CDR3 is TGTGCCAGCAGCCAAATCAAAACAGGTCTTGGGGCCGGGGAGCTGTTTTTT.

V is TRBV11-3 and J is TRBJ2-1; a weak D match, TRBD2 (6 bases). The CDR3 length is 15 residues. Trimming removed 0 bases at V and 7 bases at J, with 13 bases between. Looked up from germline, CDR1 is SGHNT and CDR2 is YENEEA. The DNA of the CDR3 is TGTGCCAGCAGCTTAGAGATCGGGGGTAGTAATGAGCAGTTCTTC. This codes for CASSLEIGGSNEQFF. Using reference TRBV11-3 and TRBJ2-1 for the parts outside the CDR3, the full variable domain is EAGVVQSPRYKIIEKKQPVAFWCNPISGHNTLYWYLQNLGQGPELLIRYENEEAVDDSQLPKDRFSAERLKGVDSTLKIQPAELGDSAVYLCASSLEIGGSNEQFFGPGTRLTVL.

The genes are TRBV6-5 and TRBJ2-5, with no clear D. Per the germline V gene, CDR1 is MNHEY and CDR2 is SVGAGI. V gave up 2 bases and J gave up 2 bases, with 12 bases separating them. The CDR3 has 15 residues. CDR3 DNA: TGTGCCAGCAGTTACACTCGAACAGCTCAAGAGACCCAGTACTTC. Residues: CASSYTRTAQETQYF.